The subject of this entry is one T cell receptor beta chain. Seattle's enrolled individuals joined amid active infection and were then monitored longitudinally. CDR1 is SGDLS, CDR2 YYNGEE, per germline. V was clipped by 4 bases and J by 7 bases; unmatched bases: 4. The length of the CDR3 is 13 residues. This entry comes from a study of blood T cell repertoires in COVID-19. Turning to the study itself: Spain, Italy and the United States supplied samples that represented acute and convalescent COVID-19. Sample material is recorded as cDNA or gDNA derived from T cells, B-cell-depleted T cells, or PBMCs.

Sequencing was performed with immunoSEQ multiplex PCR; in TCRdb, only in-frame clones are kept and a portion is missing. The data show about 100,000 clones, 80% to 95% seen once. This chain links TRBV9 with TRBJ1-1; 10 bases map to TRBD1. What was sequenced was peripheral blood. This clonotype was obtained from a woman aged 50 to 65 with COVID-19, enrolled during active disease. The CDR3: CASSHGTGVEAFF. Written as DNA, the CDR3 is TGTGCCAGCAGCCACGGGACAGGGGTTGAAGCTTTCTTT.